This is a list of T cell receptor beta chains from one sample in a study of control samples from healthy donors and cancer patients. Generated by immunoSEQ multiplex PCR, the TCRdb table keeps only in-frame clones and is missing some. Of fewer than 85,000 clones detected, about 92% appear once; the ten largest clones hold nearly 6%. Sequencing input: blood. The receptor source for this set is a woman in her sixties in good health. Both conserved end residues are part of each CDR3. Each record gives: J gene, clone size, D gene, V gene, CDR3 protein, CDR3 DNA. The D gene is left open where the match is weak. A clone size is listed for some rows: how often the clone was seen (once, few, many), or a class if it is expanded.

j_call: TRBJ1-5; clone_size: -; d_call: TRBD1; v_call: TRBV24-1; cdr3_aa: CATSSGTAINQPQHF; cdr3_nt: TGTGCCACCTCCAGCGGGACAGCAATAAATCAGCCCCAGCATTTT
j_call: TRBJ1-5; clone_size: -; d_call: -; v_call: TRBV2; cdr3_aa: CASSVRKEPQHF; cdr3_nt: TGTGCCAGCAGTGTTAGAAAGGAGCCCCAGCATTTT
j_call: TRBJ1-3; clone_size: -; d_call: TRBD1; v_call: TRBV6-1; cdr3_aa: CASSDPRDRQFGNTIYF; cdr3_nt: TGTGCCAGCAGTGATCCACGGGACAGGCAATTTGGAAACACCATATATTTT
j_call: TRBJ1-6; clone_size: -; d_call: -; v_call: TRBV5-1; cdr3_aa: CASSMAGTPPLHF; cdr3_nt: TGCGCCAGCAGCATGGCCGGAACCCCCCCCCTCCACTTT
j_call: TRBJ2-7; clone_size: -; d_call: -; v_call: TRBV4-1; cdr3_aa: CASSQAGTFGYYEQYF; cdr3_nt: TGCGCCAGCAGCCAAGCCGGGACCTTCGGCTACTACGAGCAGTACTTC
j_call: TRBJ2-7; clone_size: once; d_call: TRBD2; v_call: TRBV4-1; cdr3_aa: CASSRQLAGTSYEQYF; cdr3_nt: TGCGCCAGCAGCCGACAATTAGCGGGAACCTCCTACGAGCAGTACTTC
j_call: TRBJ1-1; clone_size: -; d_call: TRBD1; v_call: TRBV18; cdr3_aa: CASSPQRQGPEAFF; cdr3_nt: TGTGCCAGCTCACCACAAAGACAGGGGCCTGAAGCTTTCTTT
j_call: TRBJ2-3; clone_size: -; d_call: -; v_call: TRBV6-5; cdr3_aa: CASSHTDTQYF; cdr3_nt: TGTGCCAGCAGCCACACAGATACGCAGTATTTT
j_call: TRBJ1-3; clone_size: few; d_call: -; v_call: TRBV3-1/TRBV3-2; cdr3_aa: CASSLQGHSGNTIYF; cdr3_nt: TGTGCCAGCAGCTTACAGGGCCACTCTGGAAACACCATATATTTT
j_call: TRBJ2-5; clone_size: once; d_call: -; v_call: TRBV14; cdr3_aa: CASSLDSQETQYF; cdr3_nt: TGTGCCAGCAGCCTCGACAGCCAAGAGACCCAGTACTTC